This entry features one T cell receptor beta chain sequence. Its antigen is still unknown. The time point denotes: pretreatment peripheral blood. This record comes from a study of PD-L1 blockade in urothelial cancer. Study as a whole: Every 3 weeks, patients received intravenous atezolizumab 1,200 mg, beginning 2014. Study-wide results and caveats: Those with durable benefit had larger increases in tumor-associated blood clones at 3 weeks.

Produced via immunoSEQ multiplex PCR; TCRdb's table is partial and in-frame only. Counted here are tens of thousands of clones, about nine tenths occurring once; the ten biggest clones make up 3.5% to 5%. Source: PBMCs, taken around atezolizumab (anti-PD-L1) treatment. This receptor was identified in a man aged 70-80 years with urothelial cancer.

Here the CDR3 DNA reads TGTGCCACCGGGGGCCAGGGGGAAGCCGGGGAGCTGTTTTTT. It encodes CATGGQGEAGELFF. This chain uses TRBV10-3 with TRBJ2-2, with a tentative D call TRBD1 (7 bases). Germline CDR1 and CDR2: ENHRY and SYGVKD. The CDR3 consists of 14 residues. V was clipped by 10 bases and J by 6 bases, with 18 bases between them.